The 15 T cell receptor beta chains in this list originate from one sample, sequenced in a study of somatic mutations in cytotoxic T cells in rheumatoid arthritis. TCRdb's copy holds only in-frame clones and misses some; the assay was immunoSEQ multiplex PCR. The sample records 7,500 to 9,000 clones, roughly 70% being singletons. The sample consisted of CD8+ T cells sorted from blood. These receptors all stem from an adult with rheumatoid arthritis.

In this sample, this clone turned up once. The genes are TRBV28 and TRBJ2-1, with D perhaps TRBD1 (6 bases). Trimming removed 10 bases from V and 7 bases from J, with 11 bases in between. Germline V CDR1 and CDR2: MDHEN, SYDVKM. CDR3 length: 11 amino acids. Here the CDR3 reads CAIARGNEQFF. DNA of the CDR3: TGTGCCATCGCGAGGGGGAATGAGCAGTTCTTC.

The chain has TRBV6-5 and TRBJ2-2; 7 bases are shared with TRBD1. Germline CDR1 is MNHEY and CDR2 is SVGAGI. The J segment lost 3 bases and the V segment lost 3 bases, leaving 4 bases of the junction unmatched. The CDR3 consists of 15 residues. The CDR3 region is CASSYGQGDTGELFF. In DNA, the CDR3 is TGTGCCAGCAGTTATGGGCAGGGGGACACCGGGGAGCTGTTTTTT.

This sequence joins TRBV7-8 and TRBJ1-1; D remains unclear. Trimming removed 1 base from V and 1 base from J, with 7 bases in between. Germline V CDR1 and CDR2: SGHVS, FQNEAQ. The CDR3 sequence is 14 residues long. In DNA form, the CDR3 reads TGTGCCAGCAGCTTAGTCAGCTCGAACACTGAAGCTTTCTTT. It yields the protein CASSLVSSNTEAFF.

This clone was counted a single time. This rearrangement joins TRBV6-5 to TRBJ1-2; D uncertain. Germline assignment: CDR1 MNHEY and CDR2 SVGAGI. The CDR3 consists of 13 residues. With 6 bases removed from V and 2 bases from J, the gap between germline ends came to 10 bases. The CDR3 nucleotides are TGTGCCAGCAGCCGGACGGGCAACTATGGCTACACCTTC. Translation: CASSRTGNYGYTF.

DNA for the CDR3: TGTGCCAGCAGTTTAATTGGAGGGGGAGCTTTCTTT. This sequence encodes CASSLIGGGAFF. The chain links TRBV27 to TRBJ1-1; maybe TRBD1 (6 bases). Germline V lookup: CDR1 MNHEY, CDR2 SMNVEV (reference sequence). The CDR3 has 12 residues. The V gene lost 2 bases and the J gene lost 10 bases, with 11 bases spanning the gap.

This clone was counted a single time. The V and J genes are TRBV7-6 and TRBJ1-5; the match to TRBD1 covers 9 bases. From germline, CDR1 is SGHVS and CDR2 FNYEAQ. V lost 5 bases and J lost 7; bases outside the gene matches: 6. CDR3 size: 14 residues. CDR3 loop: CASSPGQGAQPQHF. CDR3 DNA sequence: TGTGCCAGCAGCCCGGGACAGGGTGCCCAGCCCCAGCATTTT.

This chain connects TRBV10-3 to TRBJ2-7, with TRBD2 as a possible D gene (6 bases). This CDR3 region has 15 residues. CDR1 is ENHRY, CDR2 SYGVKD, per germline. V was pared by 0 bases and J by 3 bases, with 12 bases between. The CDR3 nucleotides are TGTGCCATCAGTGAGTCGGGACTCTACCTCTACGAGCAGTACTTC. This sequence encodes CAISESGLYLYEQYF.

The genes are TRBV4-2 and TRBJ2-1, with 7 bases aligning to TRBD2. V was clipped by 4 bases and J by 10 bases; unmatched bases: 13. CDR1 is LGHNA, CDR2 YNFKEQ, per germline. The length of the CDR3 is 15 residues. The CDR3: CASSRSSGGPMEQFF. DNA for the CDR3: TGTGCCAGCAGCCGCTCTAGCGGAGGTCCAATGGAGCAGTTCTTC.

This sequence joins TRBV7-9 and TRBJ1-1, with D unclear. Germline V CDR1 and CDR2: SEHNR, FQNEAQ (reference sequence). V was clipped by 5 bases and J by 7 bases, with 11 bases between them. CDR3 length: 12 residues. CDR3 nucleotides: TGTGCCAGCAGCCCGGGATTTTTTGAAGCTTTCTTT. Its protein product is CASSPGFFEAFF.

J is TRBJ2-2 and V is TRBV13, with 11 bases matching TRBD2. The CDR3 sequence is 16 residues long. Per the germline V gene, CDR1 is PRHDT and CDR2 is FYEKMQ (reference sequence). J lost 4 bases, V lost 3 bases, and 4 bases had no gene match. The CDR3 sequence: CASSLRLAGRTGELFF. The CDR3, as DNA: TGTGCCAGCAGCTTGAGACTAGCGGGACGCACCGGGGAGCTGTTTTTT.

Here the CDR3 reads CASSMSGWSSYNEQFF. DNA of the CDR3: TGTGCCAGTAGTATGAGCGGGTGGAGCTCCTACAATGAGCAGTTCTTC. J is TRBJ2-1 and V is TRBV19, with D possibly matching TRBD2 (6 bases). Deletions cut 3 bases from V and 0 bases from J, with 12 bases between. This CDR3 is 16 amino acids long. Per the germline V gene, CDR1 is LNHDA and CDR2 is SQIVND (reference sequence).

This clone has just a few counts. The chain joins TRBV10-3 to TRBJ1-6, with 10 bases aligning to TRBD1. V dropped 2 bases and J dropped 15; count of bases not matched to a gene: 10. Germline-derived CDR1 and CDR2 are ENHRY and SYGVKD. The CDR3 runs 15 residues. CDR3 DNA: TGTGCCATCAGTGAGCCGGGACAGGGGACGATCGGCCTCCACTTT. Translating it yields CAISEPGQGTIGLHF.

This chain connects TRBV5-4 to TRBJ1-2; 7 nucleotides agree with TRBD1. CDR1 and CDR2 from the germline V gene are SGHNT and YYREEE (reference sequence). V shed 0 bases and J 0 bases; nucleotides not matched to a gene: 8. The CDR3 has 17 residues. In DNA form, the CDR3 reads TGTGCCAGCAGCTTGGTAGGAGGGGGCCGCGCTAACTATGGCTACACCTTC. This sequence encodes CASSLVGGGRANYGYTF.

A few counts support this clone. This CDR3 reads CASSYRRGVETQYF. In DNA, the CDR3 is TGTGCCAGCAGTTACCGGCGGGGGGTAGAGACCCAGTACTTC. The rearrangement uses TRBV6-5 and TRBJ2-5; the match to TRBD2 covers 8 bases. J was trimmed by 4 bases and V by 2 bases; bases with no gene match: 3. The germline gives CDR1 MNHEY, CDR2 SVGAGI. CDR3 length: 14 residues.

The chain combines TRBV7-2 with TRBJ2-3; TRBD2 aligns across 7 bases. There are 12 residues in the CDR3. The trim removed 0 bases at V and 13 bases at J, leaving 4 bases unmatched. CDR1 SGHTA and CDR2 FQGNSA come from the germline V gene. DNA for the CDR3: TGTGCCAGCAGCTTAGCGGAAGCGGGAAAGTATTTT. It codes for CASSLAEAGKYF.